This TCR beta chain was captured in a study of T cells after yellow fever vaccination (dated by TCRdb to about 2019). Regarding the complete study: Libraries from fractions with low cell numbers were prepared with the SMART-Seq v4 Ultra Low Input RNA kit. The cohort comprised two healthy male donors, one aged 18 to 30 and one aged 30 to 40 years. Bulk PBMC replicates and cell subsets were isolated from blood drawn at multiple timepoints before and after both primary and secondary immunization. Bulk TCR alpha and beta repertoires were sequenced longitudinally to track T-cell clones before and after primary and booster YFV17D yellow fever vaccination. The paper's findings and limits, for the study overall: Compared with the primary T-cell response, the secondary T-cell response was faster but weaker, reaching its peak on day 5 rather than on day 15. A small fraction of clonotypes showed up in both the CD4 and CD8 compartments, probably as a result of convergent recombination. Computational filtering was needed because FACS-sorted repertoires could contain abundant contaminating clonotypes from the bulk population. Most clones expanded after primary vaccination were re-detected after the booster (96% of CD4 and around 88% of CD8), suggesting broad memory maintenance. The study included only two donors, which limits how far the findings can be generalized.

The sequencer was an Illumina NovaSeq 6000. Synthesis of TCR cDNA relied on 5'RACE template switching, a step that introduced a universal primer site along with unique molecular identifiers. Priming of cDNA synthesis was performed from both the TCR alpha and TCR beta constant segments. Libraries were amplified in two PCR steps, with sample barcodes and sequencing adapters added in the second step. Sequencing of the libraries was done on either Illumina HiSeq 2500 (2x100 bp) or NovaSeq (2x150 bp). From the authors' description of their analysis: MIGEC was used to demultiplex reads and collapse the reads into UMI consensus sequences, and MiXCR was used for V(D)J alignment. Vaccine-responding clonotypes were defined with edgeR using replicate PBMC samples, requiring FDR below 0.01 and a log2 fold change above 5 up to day 15. CD4 or CD8 identity was assigned to each bulk clonotype according to whether the clonotype was present at higher abundance in the sequenced CD4 repertoire or the sequenced CD8 repertoire. TCRdb reworked the public reads: Q25 trimming with fastp, MiXCR clone assembly, productive beta chains retained. Duplicate CDR3 protein sequences are folded into a single record with the most common DNA and genes. V and J calls and clone size were set by TCRdb, not the authors. The sample table contains about 310,000 distinct CDR3 sequences; only one count was recorded for around 4% of them. The ten biggest clones cover around a quarter of the sample.

Points on this clonotype: Its recognized antigen is unknown. There are no base qualities to consult, and no much larger clone falls within one base.

What this sample's treatment or condition label stands for: live attenuated yellow fever vaccine strain. At each blood-draw timepoint, two biological replicates of bulk PBMCs were collected. A standard Ficoll-Paque protocol was used to isolate PBMCs from peripheral blood. TriZol was used to extract RNA from bulk PBMCs, CD4 and CD8 fractions, and dextramer-positive and dextramer-negative fractions. The germline V gene sets CDR1 to SNHLY and CDR2 to FYNNEI. There are 13 amino acids in the CDR3, from cysteine to phenylalanine inclusive. Only CDR3 DNA is held: 39 bases, read in frame from base 1. V is clipped by 4 bases and J by 5 bases, and the sequence between their germline boundaries is 11 bases long.

The clonotype was recovered from a man younger than 35 who received the YFV17D yellow fever vaccine. Material: PBMCs, obtained on the day of the yellow fever booster vaccination. The rearrangement joined TRBV2 to TRBJ2-5; the D segment cannot be called with confidence. This receptor has the CDR3 CASSVGIGETQYF. The sequence in DNA is TGTGCCAGCAGTGTTGGCATCGGCGAGACCCAGTACTTC. Here the CDR3 is joined to the reference TRBV2 and TRBJ2-5 genes, and the full variable domain is: EPEVTQTPSHQVTQMGQEVILRCVPISNHLYFYWYRQILGQKVEFLVSFYNNEISEKSEIFDDQFSVERPDGSNFTLKIRSTKLEDSAMYFCASSVGIGETQYFGPGTRLLVL.